Below, 3 T cell receptor beta chains from the same sample are listed, as sequenced in a study of T-cell reconstitution after alpha-beta-depleted transplantation in children. A TCRbeta library incorporating unique molecular identifiers was prepared. From the PCR reads, TCRdb called clonotypes with MiXCR, one entry per CDR3 protein. The sample consists of approximately 130,000 distinct CDR3 sequences, 9.7% of them appearing once. The material sequenced was PBMCs, mostly from graft donor cells, taken 180 days after TCRalphabeta/CD19-depleted stem cell transplant. The source is a girl in the first two years of life who had a stem cell transplant for combined immunodeficiency, so the T cells may come from the graft donor.

This clonotype was detected only a few times. The chain has TRBV4-3 and TRBJ2-3, with 11 bases that match TRBD2. The V and J ends lost 4 bases and 2 bases, in that order; junction bases with no gene match: 5. The germline CDR1 and CDR2 sequences are LGHNA and YSLEER. This CDR3 comprises 16 residues. The CDR3 protein is CASSRGLAALTDTQYF. The CDR3 coding sequence is TGCGCCAGCAGCCGGGGACTAGCGGCCCTCACAGATACGCAGTATTTT.

This clonotype has only a few counts. This chain links TRBV7-9 with TRBJ2-5; maybe TRBD2 (5 bases). The CDR3 sequence is 14 residues long. Germline assignment: CDR1 SEHNR and CDR2 FQNEAQ (reference sequence). V shed 1 base and J shed 1 base, with 7 bases lying between them. This chain's CDR3 is CASSLVGVQETQYF. The DNA of the CDR3 is TGTGCCAGCAGCTTAGTCGGGGTCCAAGAGACCCAGTACTTC. The full variable domain, completed using reference TRBV7-9 and TRBJ2-5, is DTGVSQNPRHKITKRGQNVTFRCDPISEHNRLYWYRQTLGQGPEFLTYFQNEAQLEKSRLLSDRFSAERPKGSFSTLEIQRTEQGDSAMYLCASSLVGVQETQYFGPGTRLLVL.

This clonotype was picked up a small number of times. The chain couples TRBV2 to TRBJ2-1; D is ambiguous. CDR3 length equals 10 residues. Germline CDR1 SNHLY, CDR2 FYNNEI. V was shortened by 5 bases and J by 8 bases, with 4 bases between the two germline ends. This CDR3 reads CASSRDEQFF. CDR3 coding DNA: TGTGCCAGCAGTCGGGATGAGCAGTTCTTC.